Listed here are 10 T cell receptor beta chains from one sample, sequenced in a study of cytomegalovirus exposure and HLA in healthy donors. Data came from immunoSEQ multiplex PCR; TCRdb stores just in-frame clones and leaves some out. The profile shows over 100,000 clones, 85% to 90% of them singletons. Sequenced sample: PBMCs. The receptors stem from a woman aged 18-29 years in good health and CMV-seropositive.

The chain has TRBV19 and TRBJ1-1; D is possibly TRBD1 (5 bases). CDR1 and CDR2 from the germline V gene are LNHDA and SQIVND (reference sequence). V was shortened by 3 bases and J by 1 base, with 9 bases between the two germline ends. The CDR3 runs to 14 residues. The CDR3 nucleotides are TGTGCCAGTAGTATTGGGGGGACGAACACTGAAGCTTTCTTT. It is translated as CASSIGGTNTEAFF.

The gene calls are TRBV11-3 and TRBJ2-3; D not resolved. CDR1 and CDR2 (germline): SGHNT, YENEEA. Trimming left V 2 bases short and J 6 bases short, with 9 bases between. This CDR3 spans 13 amino acids. CDR3 sequence (DNA): TGTGCCAGCAGCTTAAATATCCGGGATACGCAGTATTTT. Translation gives CASSLNIRDTQYF.

The chain joins TRBV19 to TRBJ1-5; D is unclear. Germline CDR1 is LNHDA and CDR2 is SQIVND (reference sequence). This CDR3 spans 17 amino acids. Deletions cut 2 bases from V and 0 bases from J, with 14 bases between. The CDR3 DNA sequence: TGTGCCAGTAGTATAATATCTCTACCCGATAGCAATCAGCCCCAGCATTTT. Translation: CASSIISLPDSNQPQHF.

The rearrangement links TRBV13 to TRBJ2-1, with D maybe TRBD2 (6 bases). Germline assignment: CDR1 PRHDT and CDR2 FYEKMQ (reference sequence). V was trimmed by 2 bases and J by 5 bases, leaving 10 bases between them. The CDR3 contains 14 residues. The CDR3: CASSLWGLNNEQFF. In DNA form, the CDR3 reads TGTGCCAGCAGCTTATGGGGACTCAACAATGAGCAGTTCTTC. Full variable domain (outside the CDR3, taken from reference TRBV13 and TRBJ2-1): AAGVIQSPRHLIKEKRETATLKCYPIPRHDTVYWYQQGPGQDPQFLISFYEKMQSDKGSIPDRFSAQQFSDYHSELNMSSLELGDSALYFCASSLWGLNNEQFFGPGTRLTVL.

The chain uses TRBV5-1 and TRBJ1-2, with 9 bases lining up with TRBD1. This CDR3 is 16 amino acids long. Germline CDR1 is SGHRS and CDR2 is YFSETQ. V shed 1 base and J 6 bases; nucleotides not matched to a gene: 10. The CDR3 reads CASSLMGQGRDHGYTF. The CDR3 DNA sequence: TGCGCCAGCAGCTTGATGGGACAGGGCCGGGACCATGGCTACACCTTC.

This chain uses TRBV4-3 with TRBJ1-1; possibly TRBD1 for D (6 bases). Trimming cost V 1 base and J 5 bases, with 11 bases left between them. The CDR3 has 14 amino acids. Per the germline V gene, CDR1 is LGHNA and CDR2 is YSLEER. The CDR3 spells CASSQGQGGTEAFF. For the CDR3, the DNA is TGCGCCAGCAGCCAAGGGCAAGGGGGAACTGAAGCTTTCTTT.

The V gene is TRBV5-5, the J gene TRBJ1-1, with 10 bases lining up with TRBD1. The ends lost 4 bases at V and 5 bases at J; junction bases unmatched: 5. The CDR3 runs 14 residues. Germline CDR1 reads SGHKS; CDR2 reads YYEKEE (reference sequence). The CDR3 loop is CASSLGQGTTEAFF. CDR3 sequence (DNA): TGTGCCAGCAGCCTGGGACAGGGGACGACTGAAGCTTTCTTT.

This clone was recorded once. The chain couples TRBV29-1 to TRBJ2-7; 11 bases align to TRBD2. In germline, CDR1 is SQVTM, CDR2 ANQGSEA. J lost 5 bases, V lost 7 bases, and 7 bases had no gene match. There are 13 residues in the CDR3. Written as DNA, the CDR3 is TGCAGCGCTGGACTAGCGGGTATCGACGAGCAGTACTTC. It translates to CSAGLAGIDEQYF.

J is TRBJ1-2 and V is TRBV6-1; D is undetermined. Germline lookup yields CDR1 MNHNS and CDR2 SASEGT. Trimming shortened V by 7 bases and J by 5 bases, and 14 bases separated the two germline ends. The CDR3 consists of 13 residues. The DNA of the CDR3 is TGTGCCAGCACTCCCACGGGGTTTTATGGCTACACCTTC. Translated, it gives CASTPTGFYGYTF.

The rearrangement links TRBV6-1 to TRBJ2-7, with 8 bases fitting TRBD2. V lost 1 base to trimming and J lost 12 bases; unmatched junction nucleotides: 5. This CDR3 contains 12 residues. The germline V gene encodes CDR1 MNHNS and CDR2 SASEGT. CDR3 region: CASSEGAGVPYF. The CDR3 DNA is TGTGCCAGCAGTGAAGGAGCGGGGGTCCCGTACTTC.